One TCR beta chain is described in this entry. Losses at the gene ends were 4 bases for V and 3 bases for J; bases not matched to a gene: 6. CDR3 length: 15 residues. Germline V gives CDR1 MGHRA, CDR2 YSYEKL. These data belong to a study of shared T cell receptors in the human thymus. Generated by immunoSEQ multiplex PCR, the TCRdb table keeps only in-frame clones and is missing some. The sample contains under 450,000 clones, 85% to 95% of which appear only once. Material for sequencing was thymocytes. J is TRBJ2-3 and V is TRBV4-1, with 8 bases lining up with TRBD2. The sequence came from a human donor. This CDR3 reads CASSRGVAGTDTQYF. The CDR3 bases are TGCGCCAGCAGCCGAGGGGTAGCGGGGACAGATACGCAGTATTTT.